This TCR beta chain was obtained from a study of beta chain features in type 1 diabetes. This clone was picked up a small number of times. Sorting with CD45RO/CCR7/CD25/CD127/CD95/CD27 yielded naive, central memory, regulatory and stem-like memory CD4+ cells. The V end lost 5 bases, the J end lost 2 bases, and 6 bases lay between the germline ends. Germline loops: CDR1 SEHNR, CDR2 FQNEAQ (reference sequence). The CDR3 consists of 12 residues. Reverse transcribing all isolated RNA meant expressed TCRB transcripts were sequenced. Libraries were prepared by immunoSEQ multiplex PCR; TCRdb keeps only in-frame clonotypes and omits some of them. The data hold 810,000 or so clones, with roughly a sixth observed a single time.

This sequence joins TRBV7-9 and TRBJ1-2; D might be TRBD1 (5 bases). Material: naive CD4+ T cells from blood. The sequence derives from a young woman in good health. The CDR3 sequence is CASSDRNYGYTF. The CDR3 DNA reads TGTGCCAGCAGCGACAGAAACTATGGCTACACCTTC.